Listed below are T cell receptor beta chains from one sample, sequenced in a study of cytomegalovirus exposure and HLA in healthy donors. Produced via immunoSEQ multiplex PCR; TCRdb's table is partial and in-frame only. Of 150,000 to 200,000 clones listed, 79% are singletons. The sequencing sample was made of PBMCs. The receptors here all came from a woman aged 50 to 60 in good health and CMV-seronegative. The CDR3 runs from the conserved cysteine through the conserved F or W.

j_call v_call cdr3_aa
TRBJ1-2 TRBV7-9 CASTLDNPGGYTF
TRBJ2-7 TRBV9 CASSVGSWDSGHFNEQYF
TRBJ1-5 TRBV6-1 CASMEEPQPQHF
TRBJ1-6 TRBV4-3 CASSQDRPGQPYYNSPLHF
TRBJ2-2 TRBV6-1 CASSDWENSRGGELFF
TRBJ1-6 TRBV7-8 CASSSGTDNSPLHF
TRBJ2-6 TRBV9 CASSGLAGVHSGANVLTF
TRBJ1-4 TRBV18 CASSPRLKAGTGNEKLFF
TRBJ2-7 TRBV5-6 CASSREGPGRYEQYF
TRBJ1-6 TRBV6-5 CASSTEGGASSPLHF
TRBJ2-7 TRBV27 CASGQGYEQYF
TRBJ1-5 TRBV6-6 CASSQQGRGNQPQHF
TRBJ2-5 TRBV6-6 CASSPGTSDRETQYF
TRBJ1-5 TRBV27 CASSLQVNQPQHF